These 13 T cell receptor beta chains share one sample of origin, sequenced in a study of T cells in localized non-small cell lung cancer. The repertoire was sequenced with immunoSEQ multiplex PCR; TCRdb's copy has only in-frame clones and lacks some. Among 35,000 to 50,000 clones listed, 75% to 85% were seen once. Sequences were derived from PBMCs, sampled before any cancer treatment. Source of these receptors: a woman aged 40 to 75 with stage II squamous cell lung carcinoma.

The chain links TRBV5-4 to TRBJ2-7, with 8 bases matching TRBD1. V lost 0 bases, J lost 5 bases, and 7 bases stayed unmatched. CDR3 length: 15 amino acids. Germline CDR1 and CDR2: SGHNT and YYREEE (reference sequence). The CDR3 spells CASSLVGRGRNEQYV. CDR3 in DNA: TGTGCCAGCAGCTTGGTCGGCAGGGGGCGAAACGAGCAGTACGTC.

V and J are TRBV11-3 and TRBJ1-1; D gene uncertain. This CDR3 spans 13 amino acids. Trimming pared 4 bases from V and 7 bases from J, leaving 13 bases between. From germline, CDR1 is SGHNT and CDR2 YENEEA. CDR3 in amino acids: CASSYLPSGEAFF. The DNA of the CDR3 is TGTGCCAGCAGCTACCTGCCTTCGGGTGAAGCTTTCTTT.

CDR3 coding DNA: TGTGCCAGCAGCCCGGAGGGACGGGGGTATGGCTACACCTTC. It yields the protein CASSPEGRGYGYTF. The chain combines TRBV5-6 with TRBJ1-2; D is perhaps TRBD1 (5 bases). There are 14 residues in the CDR3. V lost 4 bases, J lost 5 bases, and 15 bases lay in between. Germline CDR1 reads SGHDT; CDR2 reads YYEEEE.

Of note for this clone: The junction departs from the called germline gene at one end, perhaps through a read error. The chain employs TRBV7-7 and TRBJ2-2; no reliable D call. Per the germline V gene, CDR1 is SSHAT and CDR2 is FNYEAQ (reference sequence). CDR3 length equals 14 residues. In nucleotides, the CDR3 is TGTGCTAGCAGCTCGCTTGTGGGTGCCGGGGAGCTGTTTTTT. Encoded protein: CASSSLVGAGELFF.

The chain carries TRBV6-4 and TRBJ1-2, with TRBD1 identical over 8 bases. The germline gives CDR1 MRHNA, CDR2 SNTAGT. The CDR3 runs to 14 residues. Trimming cost V 7 bases and J 8 bases; bases outside gene matches: 12. CDR3 residues: CASTKETGVEGYTF. Written as DNA, the CDR3 is TGTGCCAGCACTAAAGAGACAGGGGTTGAAGGCTACACCTTC.

This clone was found a few times. This rearrangement joins TRBV9 to TRBJ1-1, with D perhaps TRBD1 (6 bases). Germline CDR1 and CDR2: SGDLS and YYNGEE. The CDR3 sequence is 13 residues long. V was shortened by 8 bases and J by 5 bases, with 16 bases between the two germline ends. The CDR3 loop reads CASQRDTGTEAFF. In DNA, the CDR3 is TGTGCCAGTCAGAGGGACACGGGTACTGAAGCTTTCTTT.

This clone was found once. The rearrangement uses TRBV28 and TRBJ1-5; TRBD1 matches 7 bases. CDR1 MDHEN and CDR2 SYDVKM come from the germline V gene. V was clipped by 10 bases and J by 3 bases; unmatched bases: 6. The length of the CDR3 is 13 residues. The CDR3 coding sequence is TGTGCCACTACAGGGGTCTCCAATCAGCCCCAGCATTTT. It is translated as CATTGVSNQPQHF.

The rearrangement links TRBV7-9 to TRBJ2-2, with D unclear. Germline CDR1 reads SEHNR; CDR2 reads FQNEAQ (reference sequence). The V and J ends lost 5 bases and 3 bases respectively, with 7 bases between them. The CDR3 has 13 amino acids. The CDR3 loop reads CASSVRDTGELFF. The CDR3 coding sequence is TGTGCCAGCAGCGTCCGAGACACCGGGGAGCTGTTTTTT.

The chain couples TRBV6-6 to TRBJ2-7, with D perhaps TRBD1 or TRBD2 (7 bases each). Germline V gene lookup returns CDR1 MNHNY and CDR2 SVGAGI (reference sequence). The CDR3 covers 13 residues. Trimming shortened V by 8 bases and J by 2 bases, and 13 bases separated the two germline ends. For the CDR3, the DNA is TGTGCCAGCCAGGGGGAGGGAGCCTACGAGCAGTACGTC. Amino acid sequence: CASQGEGAYEQYV.

This rearrangement joins TRBV2 to TRBJ1-5, with no clear D. The V gene lost 5 bases and the J gene lost 0 bases, with 11 bases spanning the gap. In germline, CDR1 is SNHLY, CDR2 FYNNEI. The CDR3 is 15 residues long. The DNA of the CDR3 is TGTGCCAGCAGTTCTCCGGGGTATAGCAATCAGCCCCAGCATTTT. This gives the protein CASSSPGYSNQPQHF.

The gene calls are TRBV5-1 and TRBJ1-1; D possibly corresponds to TRBD1 (6 bases). Deletions cut 1 base from V and 0 bases from J, with 10 bases between. The CDR3 contains 15 residues. The germline V gene encodes CDR1 SGHRS and CDR2 YFSETQ. The CDR3 loop is CASSLIAGVNTEAFF. In nucleotides, the CDR3 is TGCGCCAGCAGCTTGATTGCAGGGGTGAACACTGAAGCTTTCTTT.

This clone was seen a handful of times. The rearrangement uses TRBV27 and TRBJ1-3; the D is unclear. Trimming took 1 base from V and 0 from J, leaving 7 bases between them. Germline CDR1 reads MNHEY; CDR2 reads SMNVEV (reference sequence). The CDR3 is 15 residues long. CDR3 loop: CASSLFGHSGNTIYF. The CDR3 DNA is TGTGCCAGCAGTTTATTCGGTCACTCTGGAAACACCATATATTTT.

The genes are TRBV27 and TRBJ2-1; no clear D. The V end was cut by 1 base, the J end by 6 bases, with 16 bases between. Per the germline V gene, CDR1 is MNHEY and CDR2 is SMNVEV (reference sequence). This CDR3 spans 16 amino acids. CDR3 nucleotides: TGTGCCAGCAGTTTATTCCCCCCGAGTGGGGTCAATGAGCAGTTCTTC. This encodes CASSLFPPSGVNEQFF.